The clone carrying this T cell receptor beta chain came up a few times. The antigen remains undetermined. The authors produced TCR alpha and TCR beta cDNA libraries with sample barcodes and UMIs by 5'RACE using constant-segment primers. TCRdb used MiXCR to reprocess the 5' RACE reads, holding one entry per CDR3 protein. The sample comprises more than 350,000 distinct CDR3 sequences, roughly 21% of which are singletons, and 9.5% to 15% rests with the top ten. These data are taken from a study of T-cell memory formation after mild COVID-19. General study points: The authors did not confirm SARS-CoV-2 specificity of second-wave clones peaking day 37. CD4+ contracting clones were mainly CM and EM; CD8+ ones, EMRA.

The CDR3 has 17 amino acids. J gave up 1 base and V 0 bases, and 9 bases lay outside the gene matches. Germline CDR1 and CDR2: LGHDT and YNNKEL (reference sequence). The receptor was isolated from an adult woman who had mild COVID-19 (a few samples of this study predate the infection). Cell type and time point are not known. The sample taken for sequencing was PBMCs or a T cell subset sorted from them (not recorded which). The V gene is TRBV3-1, the J gene TRBJ2-7, with 7 bases matching TRBD2. The CDR3 region is CASSQDALASGSYEQYF. The CDR3 nucleotides are TGTGCCAGCAGCCAAGATGCTTTGGCTAGCGGATCCTACGAGCAGTACTTC.